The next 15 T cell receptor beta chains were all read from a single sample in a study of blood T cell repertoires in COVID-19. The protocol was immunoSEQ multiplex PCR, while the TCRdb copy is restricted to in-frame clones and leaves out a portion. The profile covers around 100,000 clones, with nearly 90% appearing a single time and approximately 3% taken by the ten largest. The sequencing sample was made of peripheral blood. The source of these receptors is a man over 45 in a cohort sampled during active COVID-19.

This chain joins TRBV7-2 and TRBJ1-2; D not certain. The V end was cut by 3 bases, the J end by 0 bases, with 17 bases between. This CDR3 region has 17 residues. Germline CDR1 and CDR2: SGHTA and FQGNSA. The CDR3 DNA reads TGTGCCAGCAGCTTTACCCCCCAAGAGGGCCCTAACTATGGCTACACCTTC. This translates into CASSFTPQEGPNYGYTF.

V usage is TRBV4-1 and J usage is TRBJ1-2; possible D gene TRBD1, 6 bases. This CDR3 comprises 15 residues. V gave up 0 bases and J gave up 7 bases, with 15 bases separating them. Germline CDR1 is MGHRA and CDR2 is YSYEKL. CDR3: CASSQENRVYSGYTF. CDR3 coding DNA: TGCGCCAGCAGCCAAGAGAACAGGGTATATAGTGGCTACACCTTC.

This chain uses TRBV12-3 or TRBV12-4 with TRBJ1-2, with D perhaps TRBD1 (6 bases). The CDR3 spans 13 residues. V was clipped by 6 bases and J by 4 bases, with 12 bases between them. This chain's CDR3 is CASRAQGGYGYTF. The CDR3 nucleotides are TGTGCCAGCAGGGCACAGGGTGGCTATGGCTACACCTTC.

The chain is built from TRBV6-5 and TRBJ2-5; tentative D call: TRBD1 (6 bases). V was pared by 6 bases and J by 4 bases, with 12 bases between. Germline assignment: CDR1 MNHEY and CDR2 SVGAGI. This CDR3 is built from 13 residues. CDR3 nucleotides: TGTGCCAGCAGCATAGGGGGAGCAGAGACCCAGTACTTC. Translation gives CASSIGGAETQYF.

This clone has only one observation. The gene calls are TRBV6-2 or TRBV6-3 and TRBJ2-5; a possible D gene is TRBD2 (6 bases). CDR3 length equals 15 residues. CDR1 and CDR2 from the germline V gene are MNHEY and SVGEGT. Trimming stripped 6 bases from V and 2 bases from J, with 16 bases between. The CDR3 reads CASSSTSPWQETQYF. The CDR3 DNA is TGTGCCAGCAGCTCGACTAGTCCGTGGCAAGAGACCCAGTACTTC.

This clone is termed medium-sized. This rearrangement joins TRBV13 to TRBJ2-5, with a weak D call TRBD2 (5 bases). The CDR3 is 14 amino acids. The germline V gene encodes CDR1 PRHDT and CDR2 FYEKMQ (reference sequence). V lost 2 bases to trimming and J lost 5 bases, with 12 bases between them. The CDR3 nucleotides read TGTGCCAGCAGCTTAAACGGCGGCGGGGAGACCCAGTACTTC. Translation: CASSLNGGGETQYF.

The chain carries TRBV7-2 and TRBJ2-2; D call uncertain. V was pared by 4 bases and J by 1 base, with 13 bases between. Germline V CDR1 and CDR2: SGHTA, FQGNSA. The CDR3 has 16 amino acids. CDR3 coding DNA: TGTGCCAGCAGCTACGGTTCTCGGGTGAACACCGGGGAGCTGTTTTTT. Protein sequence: CASSYGSRVNTGELFF.

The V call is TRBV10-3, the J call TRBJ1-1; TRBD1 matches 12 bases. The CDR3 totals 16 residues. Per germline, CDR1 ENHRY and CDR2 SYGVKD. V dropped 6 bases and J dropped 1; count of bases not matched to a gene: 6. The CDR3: CAIREGQGASNTEAFF. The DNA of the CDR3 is TGTGCCATCAGGGAGGGACAGGGGGCTTCGAACACTGAAGCTTTCTTT.

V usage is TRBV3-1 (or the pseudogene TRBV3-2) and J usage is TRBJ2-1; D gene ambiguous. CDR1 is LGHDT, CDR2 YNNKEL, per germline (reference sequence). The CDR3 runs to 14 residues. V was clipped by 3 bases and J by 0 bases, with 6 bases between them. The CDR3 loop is CASSQAGSYNEQFF. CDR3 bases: TGTGCCAGCAGCCAGGCTGGCTCCTACAATGAGCAGTTCTTC.

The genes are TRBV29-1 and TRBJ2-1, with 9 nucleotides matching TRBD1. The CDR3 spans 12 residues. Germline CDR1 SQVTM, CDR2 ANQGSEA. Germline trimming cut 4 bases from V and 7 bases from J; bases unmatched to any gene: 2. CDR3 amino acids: CSVAQGANEQFF. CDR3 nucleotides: TGCAGCGTTGCACAGGGGGCTAATGAGCAGTTCTTC.

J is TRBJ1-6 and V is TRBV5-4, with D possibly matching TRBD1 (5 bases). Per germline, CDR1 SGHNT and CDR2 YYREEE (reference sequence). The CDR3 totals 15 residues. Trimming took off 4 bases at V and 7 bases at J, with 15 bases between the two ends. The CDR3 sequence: CASSPEAGRNSPLHF. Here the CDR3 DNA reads TGTGCCAGCAGCCCAGAGGCAGGGAGGAATTCACCCCTCCACTTT.

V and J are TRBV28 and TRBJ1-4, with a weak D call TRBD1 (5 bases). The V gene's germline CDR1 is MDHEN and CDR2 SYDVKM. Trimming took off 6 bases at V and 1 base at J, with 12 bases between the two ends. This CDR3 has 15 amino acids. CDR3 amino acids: CASSGGLLTNEKLFF. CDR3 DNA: TGTGCCAGCAGCGGGGGACTTCTAACTAATGAAAAACTGTTTTTT.

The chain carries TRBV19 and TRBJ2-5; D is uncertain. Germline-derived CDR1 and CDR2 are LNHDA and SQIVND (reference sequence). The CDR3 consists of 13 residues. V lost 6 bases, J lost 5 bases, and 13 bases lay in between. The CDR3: CASSRISPETQYF. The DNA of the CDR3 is TGTGCCAGTAGCCGCATTAGCCCGGAGACCCAGTACTTC.

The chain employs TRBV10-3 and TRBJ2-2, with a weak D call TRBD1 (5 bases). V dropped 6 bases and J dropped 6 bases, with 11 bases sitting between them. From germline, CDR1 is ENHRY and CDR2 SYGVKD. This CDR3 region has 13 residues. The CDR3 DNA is TGTGCCATCAGGGGGCGAGATTCCGGGGAGCTGTTTTTT. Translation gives CAIRGRDSGELFF.

The CDR3 loop reads CASSLHKNTEAFF. The CDR3 DNA reads TGTGCCAGCAGCTTGCACAAAAACACTGAAGCTTTCTTT. The rearrangement links TRBV7-2 to TRBJ1-1; unclear D gene. Per the germline V gene, CDR1 is SGHTA and CDR2 is FQGNSA. Trimming removed 3 bases from V and 2 bases from J, with 7 bases in between. The CDR3 consists of 13 residues.